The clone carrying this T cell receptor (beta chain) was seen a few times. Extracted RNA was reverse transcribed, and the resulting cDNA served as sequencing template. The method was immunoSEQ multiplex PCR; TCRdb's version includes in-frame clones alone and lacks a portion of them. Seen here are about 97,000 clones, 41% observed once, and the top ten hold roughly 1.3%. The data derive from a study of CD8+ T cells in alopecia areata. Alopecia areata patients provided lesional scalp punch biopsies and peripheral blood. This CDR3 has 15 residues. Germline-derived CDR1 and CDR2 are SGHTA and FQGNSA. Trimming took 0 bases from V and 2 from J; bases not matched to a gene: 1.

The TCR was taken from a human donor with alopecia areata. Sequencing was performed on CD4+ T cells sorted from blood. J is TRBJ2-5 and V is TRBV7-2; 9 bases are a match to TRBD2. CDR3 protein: CASSLATSGQETQYF. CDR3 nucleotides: TGTGCCAGCAGCTTAGCGACTAGCGGACAAGAGACCCAGTACTTC.